Sequencing of this T cell receptor (beta chain) was carried out in a study of blood T cell repertoires in COVID-19. Measured with immunoSEQ multiplex PCR; TCRdb has only the in-frame clones, and not every one. Here the sample spans 250,000 to 350,000 clones, approximately 85% being singletons. The CDR3 runs 13 residues. Unmatched junction bases numbered 11, after V lost 11 bases and J lost 10 bases. Germline V gene lookup returns CDR1 MNHEY and CDR2 SVGAGI. The sample taken for sequencing was PBMCs or T cells enriched from blood (not recorded which). The chain carries TRBV6-5 and TRBJ1-6, with 7 bases lining up with TRBD1. This clonotype was sampled from a woman aged 25 to 45 who had recovered from COVID-19. CDR3 amino acids: CAGQGTVGSPLHF. The CDR3 DNA sequence: TGTGCCGGTCAAGGGACAGTCGGCTCACCCCTCCACTTT.